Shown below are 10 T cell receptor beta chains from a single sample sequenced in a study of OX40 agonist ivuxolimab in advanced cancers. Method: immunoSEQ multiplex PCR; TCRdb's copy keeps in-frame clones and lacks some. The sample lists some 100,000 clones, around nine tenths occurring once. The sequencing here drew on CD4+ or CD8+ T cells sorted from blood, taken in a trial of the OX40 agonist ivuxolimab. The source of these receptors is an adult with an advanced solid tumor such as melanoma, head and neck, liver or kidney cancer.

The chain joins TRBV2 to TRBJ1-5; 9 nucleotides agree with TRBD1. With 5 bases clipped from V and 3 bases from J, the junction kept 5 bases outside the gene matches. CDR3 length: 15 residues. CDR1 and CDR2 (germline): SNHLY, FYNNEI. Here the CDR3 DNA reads TGTGCCAGCAGTTCACAGGGGGCGGCCAATCAGCCCCAGCATTTT. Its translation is CASSSQGAANQPQHF. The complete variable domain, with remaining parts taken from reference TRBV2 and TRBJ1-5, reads EPEVTQTPSHQVTQMGQEVILRCVPISNHLYFYWYRQILGQKVEFLVSFYNNEISEKSEIFDDQFSVERPDGSNFTLKIRSTKLEDSAMYFCASSSQGAANQPQHFGDGTRLSIL.

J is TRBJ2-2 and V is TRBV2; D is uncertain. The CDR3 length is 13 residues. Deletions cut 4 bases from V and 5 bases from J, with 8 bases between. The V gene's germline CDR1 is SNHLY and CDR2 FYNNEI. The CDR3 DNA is TGTGCCAGCAGTGTCATCGGGACCGGGGAGCTGTTTTTT. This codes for CASSVIGTGELFF.

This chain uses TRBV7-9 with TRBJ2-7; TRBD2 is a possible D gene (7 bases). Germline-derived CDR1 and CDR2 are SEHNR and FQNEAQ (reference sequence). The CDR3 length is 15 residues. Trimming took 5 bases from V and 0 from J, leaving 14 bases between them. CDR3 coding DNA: TGTGCCAGCAGCACCGGGGGGCCGACCTCCTACGAGCAGTACTTC. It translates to CASSTGGPTSYEQYF.

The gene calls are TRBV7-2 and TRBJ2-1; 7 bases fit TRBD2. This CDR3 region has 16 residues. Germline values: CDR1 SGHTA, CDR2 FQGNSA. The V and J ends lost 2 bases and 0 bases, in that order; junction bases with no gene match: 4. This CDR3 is CASSLLGLSSYNEQFF. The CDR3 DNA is TGTGCCAGCAGCTTATTGGGACTAAGCTCCTACAATGAGCAGTTCTTC.

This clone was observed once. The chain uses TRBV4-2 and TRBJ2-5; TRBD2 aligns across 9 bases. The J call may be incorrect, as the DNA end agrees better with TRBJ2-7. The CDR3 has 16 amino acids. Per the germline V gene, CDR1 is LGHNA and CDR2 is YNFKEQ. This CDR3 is CASSHQAASGNNEQYF. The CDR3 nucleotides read TGTGCCAGCAGCCATCAAGCCGCTAGCGGGAACAACGAGCAGTACTTC.

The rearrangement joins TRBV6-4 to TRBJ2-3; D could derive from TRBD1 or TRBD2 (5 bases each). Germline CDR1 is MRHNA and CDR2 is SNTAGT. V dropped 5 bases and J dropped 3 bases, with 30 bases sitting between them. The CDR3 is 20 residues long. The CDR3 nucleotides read TGTGCCAGCAGTCCCCTGGGACGGTATAGACACCTGGGGTTGACAGATACGCAGTATTTT. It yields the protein CASSPLGRYRHLGLTDTQYF.

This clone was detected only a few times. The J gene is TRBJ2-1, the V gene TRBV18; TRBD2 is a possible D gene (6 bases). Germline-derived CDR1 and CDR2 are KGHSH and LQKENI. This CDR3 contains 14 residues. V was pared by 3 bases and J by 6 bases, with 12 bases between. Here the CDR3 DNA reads TGTGCCAGCTCACCCAGAGCGGGTCGCAATGAGCAGTTCTTC. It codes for CASSPRAGRNEQFF.

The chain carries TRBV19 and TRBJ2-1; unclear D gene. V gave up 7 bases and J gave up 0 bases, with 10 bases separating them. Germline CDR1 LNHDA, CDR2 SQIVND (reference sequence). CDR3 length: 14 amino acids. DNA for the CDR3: TGTGCCAGTACCAGAGCGAGCTCCTACAATGAGCAGTTCTTC. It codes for CASTRASSYNEQFF.

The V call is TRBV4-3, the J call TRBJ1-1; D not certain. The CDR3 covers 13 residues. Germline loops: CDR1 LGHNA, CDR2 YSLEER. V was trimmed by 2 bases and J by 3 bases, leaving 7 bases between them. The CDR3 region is CASSQLADTEAFF. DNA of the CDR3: TGCGCCAGCAGCCAACTAGCCGACACTGAAGCTTTCTTT.

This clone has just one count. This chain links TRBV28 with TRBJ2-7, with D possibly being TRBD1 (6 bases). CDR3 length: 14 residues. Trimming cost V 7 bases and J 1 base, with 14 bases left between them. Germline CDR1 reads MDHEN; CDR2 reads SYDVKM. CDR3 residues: CASTLTGNSYEQYF. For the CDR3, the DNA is TGTGCCAGCACTCTCACAGGGAATTCCTACGAGCAGTACTTC.